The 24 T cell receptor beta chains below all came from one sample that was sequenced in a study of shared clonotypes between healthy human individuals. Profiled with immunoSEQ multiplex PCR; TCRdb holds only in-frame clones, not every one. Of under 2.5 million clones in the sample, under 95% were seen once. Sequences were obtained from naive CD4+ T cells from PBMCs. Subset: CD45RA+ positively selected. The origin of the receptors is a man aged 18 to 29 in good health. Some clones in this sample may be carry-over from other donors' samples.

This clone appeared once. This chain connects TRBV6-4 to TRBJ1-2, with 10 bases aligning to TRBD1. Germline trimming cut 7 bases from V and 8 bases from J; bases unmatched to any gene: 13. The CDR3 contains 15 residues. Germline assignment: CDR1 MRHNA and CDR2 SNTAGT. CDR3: CASTEGQGFLSGYTF. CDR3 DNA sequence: TGTGCCAGCACCGAGGGACAGGGGTTCCTGAGCGGCTACACCTTC.

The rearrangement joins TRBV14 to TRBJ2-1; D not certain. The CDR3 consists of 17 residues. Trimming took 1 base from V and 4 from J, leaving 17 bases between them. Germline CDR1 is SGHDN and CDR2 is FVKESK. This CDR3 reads CASSQVMRSEGYNEQFF. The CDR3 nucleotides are TGTGCCAGCAGCCAAGTAATGCGCAGTGAAGGTTACAATGAGCAGTTCTTC.

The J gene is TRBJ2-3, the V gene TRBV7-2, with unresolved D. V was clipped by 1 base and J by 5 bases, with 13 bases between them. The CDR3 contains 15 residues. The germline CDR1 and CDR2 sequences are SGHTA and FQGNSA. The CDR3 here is CASSLVGAAGDTQYF. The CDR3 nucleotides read TGTGCCAGCAGCTTAGTAGGTGCCGCTGGAGATACGCAGTATTTT.

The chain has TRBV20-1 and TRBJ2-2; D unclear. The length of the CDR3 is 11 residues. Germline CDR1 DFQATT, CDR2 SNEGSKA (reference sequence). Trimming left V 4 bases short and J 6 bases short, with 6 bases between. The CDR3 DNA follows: TGCAGTGCTACGGGCGCCGGGGAGCTGTTTTTT. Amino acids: CSATGAGELFF.

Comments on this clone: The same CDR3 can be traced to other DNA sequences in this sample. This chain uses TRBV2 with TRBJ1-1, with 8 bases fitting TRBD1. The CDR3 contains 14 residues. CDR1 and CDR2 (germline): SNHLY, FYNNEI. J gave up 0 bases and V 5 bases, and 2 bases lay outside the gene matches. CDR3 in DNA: TGTGCCAGCAGTCGACAGGGGATGAACACTGAAGCTTTCTTT. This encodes CASSRQGMNTEAFF.

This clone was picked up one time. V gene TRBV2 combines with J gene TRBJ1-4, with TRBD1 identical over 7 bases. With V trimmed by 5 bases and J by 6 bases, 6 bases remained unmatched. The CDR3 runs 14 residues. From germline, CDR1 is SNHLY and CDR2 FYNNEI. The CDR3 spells CASSTGAGDEKLFF. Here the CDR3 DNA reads TGTGCCAGCAGTACAGGGGCGGGGGATGAAAAACTGTTTTTT.

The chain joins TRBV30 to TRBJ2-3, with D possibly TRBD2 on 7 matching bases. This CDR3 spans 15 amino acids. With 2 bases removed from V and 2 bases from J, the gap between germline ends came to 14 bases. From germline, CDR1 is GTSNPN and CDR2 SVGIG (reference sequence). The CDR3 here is CAWSQTAGHTDTQYF. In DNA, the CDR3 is TGTGCCTGGAGTCAAACAGCGGGACACACAGATACGCAGTATTTT.

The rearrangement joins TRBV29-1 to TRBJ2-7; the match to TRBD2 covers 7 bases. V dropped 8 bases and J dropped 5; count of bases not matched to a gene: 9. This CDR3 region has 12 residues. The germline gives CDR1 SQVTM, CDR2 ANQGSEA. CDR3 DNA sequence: TGCAGCACCCGAGCGGGATCCCACGAGCAGTACTTC. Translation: CSTRAGSHEQYF.

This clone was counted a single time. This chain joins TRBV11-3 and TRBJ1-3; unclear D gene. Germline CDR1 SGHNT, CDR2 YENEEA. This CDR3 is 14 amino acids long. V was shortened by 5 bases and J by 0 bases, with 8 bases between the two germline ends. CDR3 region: CASSRSSSGNTIYF. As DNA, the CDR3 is TGTGCCAGCAGCCGATCCAGCTCTGGAAACACCATATATTTT. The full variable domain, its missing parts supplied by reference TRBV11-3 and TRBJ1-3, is EAGVVQSPRYKIIEKKQPVAFWCNPISGHNTLYWYLQNLGQGPELLIRYENEEAVDDSQLPKDRFSAERLKGVDSTLKIQPAELGDSAVYLCASSRSSSGNTIYFGEGSWLTVV.

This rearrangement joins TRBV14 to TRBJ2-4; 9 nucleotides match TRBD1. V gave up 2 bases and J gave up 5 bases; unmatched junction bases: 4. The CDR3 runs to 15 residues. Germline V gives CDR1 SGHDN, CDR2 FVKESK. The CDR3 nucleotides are TGTGCCAGCAGCCAACCACAGGGGGCCCAAAACATTCAGTACTTC. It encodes CASSQPQGAQNIQYF. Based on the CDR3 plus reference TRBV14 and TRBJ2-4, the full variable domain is EAGVTQFPSHSVIEKGQTVTLRCDPISGHDNLYWYRRVMGKEIKFLLHFVKESKQDESGMPNNRFLAERTGGTYSTLKVQPAELEDSGVYFCASSQPQGAQNIQYFGAGTRLSVL.

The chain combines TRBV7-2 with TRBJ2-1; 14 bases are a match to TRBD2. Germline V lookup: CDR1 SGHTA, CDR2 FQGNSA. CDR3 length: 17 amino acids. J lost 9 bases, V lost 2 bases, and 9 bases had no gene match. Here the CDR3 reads CASSLRPGLAGEVEQFF. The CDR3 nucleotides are TGTGCCAGCAGCTTAAGGCCGGGACTAGCGGGAGAGGTTGAGCAGTTCTTC.

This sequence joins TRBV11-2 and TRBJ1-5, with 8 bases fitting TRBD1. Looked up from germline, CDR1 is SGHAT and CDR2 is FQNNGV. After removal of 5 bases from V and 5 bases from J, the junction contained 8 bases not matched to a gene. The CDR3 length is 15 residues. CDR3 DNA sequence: TGTGCCAGCAGCCAAGGGACAGGTCCCGATCAGCCCCAGCATTTT. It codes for CASSQGTGPDQPQHF.

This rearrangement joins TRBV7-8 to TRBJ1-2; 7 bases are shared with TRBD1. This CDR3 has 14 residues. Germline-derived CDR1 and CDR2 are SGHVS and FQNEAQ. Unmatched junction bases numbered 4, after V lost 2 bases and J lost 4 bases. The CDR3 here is CASSLSRTGYGYTF. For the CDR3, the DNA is TGTGCCAGCAGCTTAAGTCGGACAGGCTATGGCTACACCTTC.

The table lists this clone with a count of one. The CDR3 nucleotides are TGTGCCAGCAGCCTTTCGGGACTAGCGAGCTACGAGCAGTACTTC. Protein product: CASSLSGLASYEQYF. V gene TRBV28 combines with J gene TRBJ2-7; 10 bases line up with TRBD2. V gave up 6 bases and J gave up 3 bases; unmatched junction bases: 8. The germline V gene encodes CDR1 MDHEN and CDR2 SYDVKM. The CDR3 spans 15 residues.

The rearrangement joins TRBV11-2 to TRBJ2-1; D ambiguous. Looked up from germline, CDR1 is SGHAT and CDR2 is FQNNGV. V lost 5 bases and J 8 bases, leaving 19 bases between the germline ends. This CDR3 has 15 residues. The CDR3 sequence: CASSAWRVTGDEQFF. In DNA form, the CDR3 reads TGTGCCAGCAGCGCCTGGAGAGTGACCGGCGATGAGCAGTTCTTC. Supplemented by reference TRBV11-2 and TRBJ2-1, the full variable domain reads EAGVAQSPRYKIIEKRQSVAFWCNPISGHATLYWYQQILGQGPKLLIQFQNNGVVDDSQLPKDRFSAERLKGVDSTLKIQPAKLEDSAVYLCASSAWRVTGDEQFFGPGTRLTVL.

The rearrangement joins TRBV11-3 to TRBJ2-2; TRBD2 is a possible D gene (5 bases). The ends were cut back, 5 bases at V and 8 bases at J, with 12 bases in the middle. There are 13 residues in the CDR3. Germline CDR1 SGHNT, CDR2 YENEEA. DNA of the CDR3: TGTGCCAGCAGCCCCGAGGCGGGTGGGGAGCTGTTTTTT. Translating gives CASSPEAGGELFF.

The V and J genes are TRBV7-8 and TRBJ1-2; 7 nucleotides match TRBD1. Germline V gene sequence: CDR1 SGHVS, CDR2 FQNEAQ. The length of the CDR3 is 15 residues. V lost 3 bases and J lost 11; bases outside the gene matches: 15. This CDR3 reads CASSFISSGQNVYTF. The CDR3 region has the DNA TGTGCCAGCAGCTTTATAAGTTCGGGACAGAATGTATACACCTTC.

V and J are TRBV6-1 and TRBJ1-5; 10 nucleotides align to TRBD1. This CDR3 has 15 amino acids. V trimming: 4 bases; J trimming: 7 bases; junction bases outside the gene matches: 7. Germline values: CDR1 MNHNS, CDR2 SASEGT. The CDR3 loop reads CASSGTTGGGQPQHF. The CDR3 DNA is TGTGCCAGCAGTGGGACGACAGGGGGCGGACAGCCCCAGCATTTT.

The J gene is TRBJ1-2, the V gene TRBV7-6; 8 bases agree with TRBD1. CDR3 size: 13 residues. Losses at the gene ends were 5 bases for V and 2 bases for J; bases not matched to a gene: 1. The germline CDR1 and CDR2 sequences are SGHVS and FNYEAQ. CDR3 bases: TGTGCCAGCAGCAGGACAGGGAACTATGGCTACACCTTC. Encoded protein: CASSRTGNYGYTF. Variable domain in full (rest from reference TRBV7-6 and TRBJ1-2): GAGVSQSPRYKVTKRGQDVALRCDPISGHVSLYWYRQALGQGPEFLTYFNYEAQQDKSGLPNDRFSAERPEGSISTLTIQRTEQRDSAMYRCASSRTGNYGYTFGSGTRLTVV.

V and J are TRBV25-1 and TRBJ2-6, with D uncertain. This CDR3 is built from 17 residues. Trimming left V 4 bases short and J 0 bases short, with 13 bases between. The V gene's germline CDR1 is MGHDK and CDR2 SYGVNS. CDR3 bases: TGTGCCAGCAGTGTTGTAGCAGCTCCCTCTGGGGCCAACGTCCTGACTTTC. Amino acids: CASSVVAAPSGANVLTF.

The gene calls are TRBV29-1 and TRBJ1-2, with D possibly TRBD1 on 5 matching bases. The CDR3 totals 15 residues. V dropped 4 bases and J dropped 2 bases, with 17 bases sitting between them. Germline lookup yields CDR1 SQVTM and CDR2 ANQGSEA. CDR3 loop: CSVVRSGGGNYGYTF. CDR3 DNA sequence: TGCAGCGTTGTGAGATCGGGGGGAGGAAACTATGGCTACACCTTC.

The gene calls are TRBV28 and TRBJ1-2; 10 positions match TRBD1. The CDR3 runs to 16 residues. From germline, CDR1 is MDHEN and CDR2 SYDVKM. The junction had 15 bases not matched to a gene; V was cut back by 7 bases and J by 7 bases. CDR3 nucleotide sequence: TGTGCCAGCACCCCCCGCGCCGGGACAGGGGCACTTGGCTACACCTTC. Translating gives CASTPRAGTGALGYTF.

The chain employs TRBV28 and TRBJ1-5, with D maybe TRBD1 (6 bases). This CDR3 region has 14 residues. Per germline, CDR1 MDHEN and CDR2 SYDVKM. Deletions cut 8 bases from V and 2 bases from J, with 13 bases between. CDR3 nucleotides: TGTGCCAGCTGGGGGGCAGGGGGCAATCAGCCCCAGCATTTT. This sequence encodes CASWGAGGNQPQHF. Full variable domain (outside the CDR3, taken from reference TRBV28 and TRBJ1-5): DVKVTQSSRYLVKRTGEKVFLECVQDMDHENMFWYRQDPGLGLRLIYFSYDVKMKEKGDIPEGYSVSREKKERFSLILESASTNQTSMYLCASWGAGGNQPQHFGDGTRLSIL.

CDR3 residues: CASSLFLQGQETQYF. DNA of the CDR3: TGTGCCAGCAGCTTGTTCTTACAGGGCCAAGAGACCCAGTACTTC. The rearrangement joins TRBV7-2 to TRBJ2-5; possibly TRBD1 for D (6 bases). This CDR3 contains 15 residues. Trimming took 3 bases from V and 1 from J, leaving 12 bases between them. CDR1 is SGHTA and CDR2 is FQGNSA in the germline V gene.